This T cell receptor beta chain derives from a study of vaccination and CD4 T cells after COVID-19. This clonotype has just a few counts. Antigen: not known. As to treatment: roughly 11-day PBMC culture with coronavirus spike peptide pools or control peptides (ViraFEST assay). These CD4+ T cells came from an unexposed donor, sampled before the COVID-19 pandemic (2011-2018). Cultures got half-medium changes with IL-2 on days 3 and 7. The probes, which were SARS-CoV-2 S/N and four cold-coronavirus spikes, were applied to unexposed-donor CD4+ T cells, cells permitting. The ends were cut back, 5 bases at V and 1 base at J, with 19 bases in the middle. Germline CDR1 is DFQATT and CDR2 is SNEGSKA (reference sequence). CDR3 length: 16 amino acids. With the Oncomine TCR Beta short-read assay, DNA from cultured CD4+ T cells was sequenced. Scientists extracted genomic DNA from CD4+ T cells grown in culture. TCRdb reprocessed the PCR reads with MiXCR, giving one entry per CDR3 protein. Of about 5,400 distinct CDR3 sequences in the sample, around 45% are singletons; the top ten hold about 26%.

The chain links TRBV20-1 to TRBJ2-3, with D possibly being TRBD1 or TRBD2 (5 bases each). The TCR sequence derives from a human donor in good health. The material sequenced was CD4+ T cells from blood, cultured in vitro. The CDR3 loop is CSAGPGASRGTDTQYF. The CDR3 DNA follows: TGCAGTGCTGGACCCGGGGCTAGCAGAGGCACAGATACGCAGTATTTT.